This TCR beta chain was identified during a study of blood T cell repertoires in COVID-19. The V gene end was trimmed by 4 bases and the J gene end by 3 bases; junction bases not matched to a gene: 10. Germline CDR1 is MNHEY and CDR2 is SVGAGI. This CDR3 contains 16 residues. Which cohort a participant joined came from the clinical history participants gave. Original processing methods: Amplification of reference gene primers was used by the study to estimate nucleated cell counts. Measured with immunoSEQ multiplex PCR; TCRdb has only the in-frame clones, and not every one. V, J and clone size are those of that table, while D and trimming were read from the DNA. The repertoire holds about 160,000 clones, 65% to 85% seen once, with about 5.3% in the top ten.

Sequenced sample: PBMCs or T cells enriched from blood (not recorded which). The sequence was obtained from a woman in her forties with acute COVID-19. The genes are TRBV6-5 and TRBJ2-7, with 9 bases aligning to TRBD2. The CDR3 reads CASSFRLAEKGYEQYF. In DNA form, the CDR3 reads TGTGCCAGCAGTTTTAGACTAGCGGAGAAGGGCTACGAGCAGTACTTC.